These 2 T cell receptor beta chains share one sample of origin, sequenced in a study of T cells after yellow fever vaccination. MiXCR, applied by TCRdb to the 5' RACE reads, yields one record per CDR3 protein. The table has roughly 160,000 distinct CDR3 sequences, around 9% seen once; the top ten hold about a third. The input for sequencing was CD8+ T cells sorted from PBMCs, taken 45 days after the yellow fever booster vaccination. The receptor set was obtained from a man aged 18 to 30 who received the YFV17D yellow fever vaccine.

This clonotype occurred many times. The chain joins TRBV3-1 to TRBJ2-7; D is uncertain. V gave up 4 bases and J gave up 1 base, with 8 bases separating them. Germline CDR1 reads LGHDT; CDR2 reads YNNKEL (reference sequence). This CDR3 comprises 13 residues. The CDR3: CASSRSVSYEQYF. The CDR3 nucleotides are TGTGCCAGCAGCCGGTCAGTATCCTACGAGCAGTACTTC.

In this sample, this clonotype turned up a few times. This sequence joins TRBV6-5 and TRBJ2-5; 8 bases are shared with TRBD2. This CDR3 is built from 12 residues. V lost 8 bases, J lost 3 bases, and 2 bases stayed unmatched. Germline V CDR1 and CDR2: MNHEY, SVGAGI. The CDR3 is CASAGLEETQYF. The CDR3 coding sequence is TGTGCCAGCGCGGGACTAGAAGAGACCCAGTACTTC.